These 21 T cell receptor beta chains originate from one sample sequenced in a study of T-cell reconstitution after alpha-beta-depleted transplantation in children. Unique molecular identifiers tagged the TCRbeta library. One entry per CDR3 protein, called by TCRdb with MiXCR from the PCR reads. The sample records about 580,000 distinct CDR3 sequences, more than 20% being singletons. Sample: PBMCs, mostly from graft donor cells, taken 360 days after TCRalphabeta/CD19-depleted stem cell transplant. The receptors were gathered from a boy under two years old who had a stem cell transplant for acute myeloid leukemia, so the T cells may come from the graft donor.

There are many counts of this clonotype. The chain uses TRBV18 and TRBJ1-5; 9 positions agree with TRBD1. Trimming removed 4 bases from V and 2 bases from J; junction bases left unmatched: 6. This CDR3 region has 16 residues. Germline CDR1 KGHSH, CDR2 LQKENI. In nucleotides, the CDR3 is TGTGCCAGCTCACAGACAGGGGGGCCGGGCAATCAGCCCCAGCATTTT. Protein: CASSQTGGPGNQPQHF. The variable domain in full, completed from reference TRBV18 and TRBJ1-5, reads NAGVMQNPRHLVRRRGQEARLRCSPMKGHSHVYWYRQLPEEGLKFMVYLQKENIIDESGMPKERFSAEFPKEGPSILRIQQVVRGDSAAYFCASSQTGGPGNQPQHFGDGTRLSIL.

This clonotype was observed at least ten times. The chain is built from TRBV15 and TRBJ1-4; D is unresolved. The germline V and J ends were trimmed by 0 bases and 8 bases, with 16 bases remaining between them. The CDR3 length is 16 residues. Germline V gene data show CDR1 as LNHNV and CDR2 as YYDKDF (reference sequence). The CDR3 sequence: CATSRDRAGGYEKLFF. CDR3 nucleotide sequence: TGTGCCACCAGCAGAGATCGTGCAGGAGGATACGAAAAACTGTTTTTT. The full variable domain, in which reference TRBV15 and TRBJ1-4 provide the parts outside the CDR3, is DAMVIQNPRYQVTQFGKPVTLSCSQTLNHNVMYWYQQKSSQAPKLLFHYYDKDFNNEADTPDNFQSRRPNTSFCFLDIRSPGLGDTAMYLCATSRDRAGGYEKLFFGSGTQLSVL.

There are many counts of this clonotype. The V gene is TRBV28, the J gene TRBJ2-5; D uncertain. The germline V gene has CDR1 MDHEN and CDR2 SYDVKM. The CDR3 sequence is 15 residues long. The V gene lost 3 bases and the J gene lost 7 bases, with 18 bases spanning the gap. The CDR3 DNA is TGTGCCAGCAGTTTTGGGCTTGCCGTTCTAGGGACCCAGTACTTC. It translates to CASSFGLAVLGTQYF.

This clonotype was detected only a few times. The V gene is TRBV20-1, the J gene TRBJ2-1; 10 bases agree with TRBD2. CDR1 and CDR2 from the germline V gene are DFQATT and SNEGSKA (reference sequence). With 1 base clipped from V and 0 bases from J, the junction kept 6 bases outside the gene matches. This CDR3 region has 17 residues. CDR3 in amino acids: CSARGSGGPFSYNEQFF. CDR3 DNA sequence: TGCAGTGCTAGAGGTAGCGGGGGGCCATTCTCCTACAATGAGCAGTTCTTC.

This clonotype appeared a few times. The chain employs TRBV20-1 and TRBJ1-1; D not resolved. Per germline, CDR1 DFQATT and CDR2 SNEGSKA (reference sequence). The CDR3 consists of 13 residues. Trimming took off 5 bases at V and 1 base at J, with 11 bases between the two ends. The CDR3 reads CSARAFPNTEAFF. CDR3 coding DNA: TGCAGTGCTCGGGCCTTCCCGAACACTGAAGCTTTCTTT.

The chain employs TRBV6-2 or TRBV6-3 and TRBJ1-5; 7 positions match TRBD1. The length of the CDR3 is 14 residues. CDR1 is MNHEY and CDR2 is SVGEGT in the germline V gene. J was trimmed by 4 bases and V by 6 bases; bases with no gene match: 6. CDR3: CASSKGGSNQPQHF. The CDR3, as DNA: TGTGCCAGCAGCAAAGGGGGCTCAAATCAGCCCCAGCATTTT.

This clonotype has a handful of counts. The chain recombines TRBV29-1 with TRBJ2-1; D remains ambiguous. Trimming removed 3 bases at V and 0 bases at J, with 9 bases between. CDR1 is SQVTM and CDR2 is ANQGSEA in the germline V gene. This CDR3 spans 14 amino acids. The CDR3 nucleotides read TGCAGCGTTGACAACACCCGCTCCTACAATGAGCAGTTCTTC. As protein: CSVDNTRSYNEQFF.

The sample holds one count of this clonotype. The V call is TRBV7-9, the J call TRBJ1-6; weak D call: TRBD1 (5 bases). Trimming removed 5 bases at V and 9 bases at J, with 14 bases between. Germline V CDR1 and CDR2: SEHNR, FQNEAQ (reference sequence). The CDR3 has 14 amino acids. CDR3 sequence (DNA): TGTGCCAGCAGCCGGCAGGGATGGGGTTCACCCCTCCACTTT. Its translation: CASSRQGWGSPLHF.

This clonotype was recorded at least ten times. The rearrangement links TRBV20-1 to TRBJ2-1; 8 nucleotides line up with TRBD2. The CDR3 contains 16 residues. The V and J ends lost 3 bases and 7 bases, in that order; junction bases with no gene match: 14. CDR1 is DFQATT, CDR2 SNEGSKA, per germline (reference sequence). This CDR3 is CSARYLGGGPSNEQFF. DNA of the CDR3: TGCAGTGCTAGGTACCTCGGCGGGGGGCCAAGTAATGAGCAGTTCTTC.

V gene TRBV10-3 combines with J gene TRBJ2-5; TRBD2 agrees at 12 bases. Germline V gene sequence: CDR1 ENHRY, CDR2 SYGVKD. Losses at the gene ends were 4 bases for V and 4 bases for J; bases not matched to a gene: 7. This CDR3 is built from 16 residues. This chain's CDR3 is CAISAQLGLAGETQYF. The CDR3 DNA is TGTGCCATCAGTGCCCAGCTGGGACTAGCGGGAGAGACCCAGTACTTC.

The V gene is TRBV20-1, the J gene TRBJ2-3; D unclear. This CDR3 region has 13 residues. V lost 4 bases and J lost 0, with 8 bases in between. In germline, CDR1 is DFQATT, CDR2 SNEGSKA (reference sequence). Here the CDR3 DNA reads TGCAGTGCTATCAAACATAGCACAGATACGCAGTATTTT. Translation: CSAIKHSTDTQYF.

The chain joins TRBV4-2 to TRBJ2-3, with D possibly matching TRBD2 (6 bases). The V gene's germline CDR1 is LGHNA and CDR2 YNFKEQ. Deletions cut 3 bases from V and 6 bases from J, with 16 bases between. This CDR3 is built from 15 residues. The CDR3 loop reads CASSQGLAAVDTQYF. The CDR3 DNA follows: TGTGCCAGCAGCCAGGGACTCGCAGCGGTCGATACGCAGTATTTT.

This clonotype was observed many times. J is TRBJ2-3 and V is TRBV19, with TRBD2 matching 8 bases. The CDR3 runs to 15 residues. Germline-derived CDR1 and CDR2 are LNHDA and SQIVND (reference sequence). Germline trimming cut 6 bases from V and 6 bases from J; bases unmatched to any gene: 11. In DNA form, the CDR3 reads TGTGCCAGTAGCTCCACTAGCGGTGAGTTGGATACGCAGTATTTT. Translation: CASSSTSGELDTQYF.

This sequence joins TRBV27 and TRBJ1-1, with TRBD1 identical over 7 bases. CDR3 length equals 13 residues. Germline loops: CDR1 MNHEY, CDR2 SMNVEV (reference sequence). Trimming took 5 bases from V and 5 from J; bases not matched to a gene: 5. CDR3 amino acids: CASSRDSETEAFF. The CDR3 coding sequence is TGTGCCAGCAGTCGGGACAGCGAAACTGAAGCTTTCTTT.

This clonotype was counted a few times. The genes are TRBV28 and TRBJ2-1; D might be TRBD1 or TRBD2, each matching 5 bases. Germline V CDR1 and CDR2: MDHEN, SYDVKM. The CDR3 consists of 11 residues. V dropped 3 bases and J dropped 13 bases, with 10 bases sitting between them. CDR3 in amino acids: CASSLIRDQFF. CDR3 nucleotide sequence: TGTGCCAGCAGTTTGATTAGGGACCAGTTCTTC.

This clonotype was found many times. This chain connects TRBV29-1 to TRBJ2-3, with 9 bases fitting TRBD1. V gave up 8 bases and J gave up 4 bases; unmatched junction bases: 10. This CDR3 comprises 14 residues. Germline CDR1 is SQVTM and CDR2 is ANQGSEA. The CDR3 region is CSFRDRAPADTQYF. The CDR3 nucleotides are TGCAGCTTCCGGGACAGGGCACCGGCAGATACGCAGTATTTT.

The CDR3: CASATSGGTDTQYF. The CDR3 DNA is TGTGCCAGCGCTACTAGCGGGGGCACAGATACGCAGTATTTT. The chain joins TRBV6-5 to TRBJ2-3; 10 bases fit TRBD2. Germline CDR1 is MNHEY and CDR2 is SVGAGI. V was clipped by 8 bases and J by 1 base; unmatched bases: 3. The CDR3 has 14 amino acids.

This clonotype was observed at least ten times. The chain carries TRBV4-3 and TRBJ2-7, with D perhaps matching TRBD1 (6 bases). Trimming removed 0 bases from V and 5 bases from J, with 14 bases in between. The germline V gene has CDR1 LGHNA and CDR2 YSLEER. This CDR3 is built from 15 residues. The CDR3 bases are TGCGCCAGCAGCCAAGATTCGGGCAGGGGCCACGAGCAGTACTTC. Translation gives CASSQDSGRGHEQYF.

CDR3 residues: CSARPWGRYGYTF. The CDR3 DNA is TGCAGTGCTAGGCCCTGGGGCCGCTATGGCTACACCTTC. The rearrangement joins TRBV20-1 to TRBJ1-2; a weak D match, TRBD1 (5 bases). The germline V gene has CDR1 DFQATT and CDR2 SNEGSKA (reference sequence). The CDR3 totals 13 residues. Trimming removed 3 bases from V and 4 bases from J, with 12 bases in between.

In its sample, this clonotype was seen a few times. The chain uses TRBV29-1 and TRBJ1-1; D unresolved. Trimming pared 1 base from V and 8 bases from J, leaving 8 bases between. Germline V gene lookup returns CDR1 SQVTM and CDR2 ANQGSEA. CDR3 length: 11 residues. CDR3 loop: CSVEGGWEAFF. DNA for the CDR3: TGCAGCGTTGAAGGAGGATGGGAAGCTTTCTTT. The full variable domain, completed using reference TRBV29-1 and TRBJ1-1, is SAVISQKPSRDICQRGTSLTIQCQVDSQVTMMFWYRQQPGQSLTLIATANQGSEATYESGFVIDKFPISRPNLTFSTLTVSNMSPEDSSIYLCSVEGGWEAFFGQGTRLTVV.

The chain uses TRBV12-3 or TRBV12-4 and TRBJ2-1; D is possibly TRBD2 (6 bases). Trimming took 3 bases from V and 0 from J, leaving 9 bases between them. This CDR3 has 15 amino acids. For the CDR3, the DNA is TGTGCCAGCAGTTTCAGACTAGTCTCCTACAATGAGCAGTTCTTC. Translation gives CASSFRLVSYNEQFF.